Sequencing of this T cell receptor (beta chain) was carried out in a study of long-term antiretroviral therapy in people with HIV. Survey-level resolution applied to immunoSEQ assay v3.0. Sequenced by immunoSEQ multiplex PCR; TCRdb stores in-frame clones only, minus some. The sample comprises tens of thousands of clones, around 94% of which are singletons, and about 3.6% rests with the top ten. Whole-study results and caveats: HIV repertoires covered narrower CDR3 length ranges than controls did. In samples taken after ART, diversity increased but remained below transplant donor control levels. Whichever time point was examined, clones expanded before ART dominated the repertoire.

As for this clone: Its antigen remains unknown.

This CDR3 spans 15 amino acids. CDR1 SGDLS and CDR2 YYNGEE come from the germline V gene. The V and J ends lost 5 bases and 4 bases, in that order; junction bases with no gene match: 8. The sample consisted of unsorted PBMCs, taken 4.1 years after starting antiretroviral therapy. The chain recombines TRBV9 with TRBJ1-4; TRBD1 matches at 7 bases. The sequence came from a woman aged 45-60 years with HIV. In DNA form, the CDR3 reads TGTGCCAGCAGTAAAACAGGGGACTATAATGAAAAACTGTTTTTT. Its translation is CASSKTGDYNEKLFF.